This paragraph reports one T cell receptor beta chain. The assay was immunoSEQ multiplex PCR, and TCRdb's table has in-frame clones only and misses some. The table records some 270,000 clones, 75% to 90% of them present only once. The sample originates from a study of blood T cell repertoires in COVID-19. The CDR3 is 15 residues long. Trimming removed 7 bases at V and 1 base at J, with 17 bases between. CDR1 SGHRS and CDR2 YFSETQ come from the germline V gene. The specimen sequenced was peripheral blood. The TCR sequence derives from a woman in her 70s with acute or convalescent COVID-19. The chain recombines TRBV5-1 with TRBJ1-1, with a possible D match to TRBD1 (6 bases). CDR3 residues: CASAGGRATNTEAFF. Here the CDR3 DNA reads TGCGCCAGCGCCGGGGGGCGGGCGACGAACACTGAAGCTTTCTTT.